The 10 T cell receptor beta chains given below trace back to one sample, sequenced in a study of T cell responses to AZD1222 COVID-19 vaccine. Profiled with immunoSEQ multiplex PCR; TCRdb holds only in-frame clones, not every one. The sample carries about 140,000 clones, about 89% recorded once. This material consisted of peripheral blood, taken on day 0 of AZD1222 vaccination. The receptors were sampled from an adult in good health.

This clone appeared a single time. The CDR3 DNA is TGCGCCAGCAGCCGCATCAGCATTAATGGCGGGGAGACCTACGAGCAGTACTTC. It translates to CASSRISINGGETYEQYF. The J gene is TRBJ2-7, the V gene TRBV4-3, with D possibly TRBD2 on 6 matching bases. The germline gives CDR1 LGHNA, CDR2 YSLEER. Deletions cut 4 bases from V and 2 bases from J, with 24 bases between. The CDR3 contains 18 residues.

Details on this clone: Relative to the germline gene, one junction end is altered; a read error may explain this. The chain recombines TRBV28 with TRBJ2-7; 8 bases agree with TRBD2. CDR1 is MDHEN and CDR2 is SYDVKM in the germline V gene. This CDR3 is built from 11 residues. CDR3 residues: CATNSGNLRTF. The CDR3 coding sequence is TGTGCCACGAATAGCGGGAACCTCAGGACCTTC.

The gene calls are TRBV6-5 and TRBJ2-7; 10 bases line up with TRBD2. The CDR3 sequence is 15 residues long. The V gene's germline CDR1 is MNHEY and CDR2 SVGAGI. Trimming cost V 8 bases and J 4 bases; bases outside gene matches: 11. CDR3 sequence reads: CASYRAASGGYEQYF. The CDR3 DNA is TGTGCCAGCTACCGGGCGGCTAGCGGGGGATACGAGCAGTACTTC.

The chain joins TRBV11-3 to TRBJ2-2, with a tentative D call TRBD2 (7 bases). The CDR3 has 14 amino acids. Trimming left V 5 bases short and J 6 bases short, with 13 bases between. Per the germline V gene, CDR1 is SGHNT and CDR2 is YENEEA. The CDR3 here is CASSARGGPGELFF. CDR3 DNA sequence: TGTGCCAGCAGCGCCCGCGGGGGCCCCGGGGAGCTGTTTTTT.

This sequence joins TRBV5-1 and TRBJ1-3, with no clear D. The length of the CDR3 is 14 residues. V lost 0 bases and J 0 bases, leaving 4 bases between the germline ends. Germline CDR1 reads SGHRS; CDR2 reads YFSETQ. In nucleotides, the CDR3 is TGCGCCAGCAGCTTGGTAGCCTCTGGAAACACCATATATTTT. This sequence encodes CASSLVASGNTIYF. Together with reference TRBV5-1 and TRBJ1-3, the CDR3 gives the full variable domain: KAGVTQTPRYLIKTRGQQVTLSCSPISGHRSVSWYQQTPGQGLQFLFEYFSETQRNKGNFPGRFSGRQFSNSRSEMNVSTLELGDSALYLCASSLVASGNTIYFGEGSWLTVV.

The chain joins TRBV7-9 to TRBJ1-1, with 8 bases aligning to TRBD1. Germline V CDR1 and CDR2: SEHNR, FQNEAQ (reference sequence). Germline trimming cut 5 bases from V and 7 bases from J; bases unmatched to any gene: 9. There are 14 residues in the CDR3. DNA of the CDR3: TGTGCCAGCAGCCCACAGGGGGAAATGGGTGAAGCTTTCTTT. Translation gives CASSPQGEMGEAFF.

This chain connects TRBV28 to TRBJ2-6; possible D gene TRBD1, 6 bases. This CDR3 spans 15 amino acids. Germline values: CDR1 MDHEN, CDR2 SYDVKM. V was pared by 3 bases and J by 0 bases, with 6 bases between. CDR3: CASSLDSSGANVLTF. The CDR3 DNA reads TGTGCCAGCAGTTTGGACAGCTCTGGGGCCAACGTCCTGACTTTC.

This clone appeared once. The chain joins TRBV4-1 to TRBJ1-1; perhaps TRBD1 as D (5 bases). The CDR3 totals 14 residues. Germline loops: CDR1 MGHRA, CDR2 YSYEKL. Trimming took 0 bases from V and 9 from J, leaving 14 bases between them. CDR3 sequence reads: CASSQDRDGSKAFF. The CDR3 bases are TGCGCCAGCAGCCAAGACAGGGACGGATCTAAAGCTTTCTTT.

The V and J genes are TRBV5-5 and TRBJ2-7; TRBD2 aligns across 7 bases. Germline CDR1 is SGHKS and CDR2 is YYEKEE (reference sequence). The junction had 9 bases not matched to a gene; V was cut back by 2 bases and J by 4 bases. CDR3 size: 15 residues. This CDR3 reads CASSFARAGVYEQYF. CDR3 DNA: TGTGCCAGCAGCTTCGCACGGGCGGGAGTTTACGAGCAGTACTTC.

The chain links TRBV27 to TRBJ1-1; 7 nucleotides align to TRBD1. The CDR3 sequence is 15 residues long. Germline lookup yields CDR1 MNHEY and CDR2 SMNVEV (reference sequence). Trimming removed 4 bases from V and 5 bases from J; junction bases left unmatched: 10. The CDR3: CASSWDNRGRTEAFF. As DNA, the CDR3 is TGTGCCAGCAGTTGGGACAACAGGGGAAGAACTGAAGCTTTCTTT.